The rows below give T cell receptor beta chains drawn from one sample of a study of blood T cell repertoires in COVID-19. Produced via immunoSEQ multiplex PCR; TCRdb's table is partial and in-frame only. The table lists fewer than 300,000 clones, around 84% of them singletons, with around 16% in the top ten. Source material: PBMCs or T cells enriched from blood (not recorded which). The receptors derive from a man younger than 30 who had recovered from COVID-19. CDR3s leave out the opening cysteine and the closing phenylalanine or tryptophan.

cdr3_aa	v_call	cdr3_length	j_call
ASSVQGGNSPLH	TRBV7-3	12	TRBJ1-6
ASSALEINEQF	TRBV2	11	TRBJ2-1
ASSEAGFWNTEAF	TRBV2	13	TRBJ1-1
ASSAGDQPQH	TRBV2	10	TRBJ1-5
ASRETGNYGYT	TRBV2	11	TRBJ1-2
ASSQELGGLAGGLQETQY	TRBV3-1/TRBV3-2	18	TRBJ2-5
ASSPYGENTEAF	TRBV2	12	TRBJ1-1
ATSDLGGDEQY	TRBV24-1	11	TRBJ2-7
ASSPRRHNEQF	TRBV7-9	11	TRBJ2-1
ASSPWELAGYNEQF	TRBV5-8	14	TRBJ2-1
ASSRDSTGPNSPLH	TRBV13	14	TRBJ1-6
ASSIGWDWHNEQF	TRBV19	13	TRBJ2-1
ASSLSGGGRTGELF	TRBV27	14	TRBJ2-2
SGLGLPKYNEQF	TRBV29-1	12	TRBJ2-1
ASSPGPRERTSPLH	TRBV5-6	14	TRBJ1-6
AISDVNEQY	TRBV10-3	9	TRBJ2-7